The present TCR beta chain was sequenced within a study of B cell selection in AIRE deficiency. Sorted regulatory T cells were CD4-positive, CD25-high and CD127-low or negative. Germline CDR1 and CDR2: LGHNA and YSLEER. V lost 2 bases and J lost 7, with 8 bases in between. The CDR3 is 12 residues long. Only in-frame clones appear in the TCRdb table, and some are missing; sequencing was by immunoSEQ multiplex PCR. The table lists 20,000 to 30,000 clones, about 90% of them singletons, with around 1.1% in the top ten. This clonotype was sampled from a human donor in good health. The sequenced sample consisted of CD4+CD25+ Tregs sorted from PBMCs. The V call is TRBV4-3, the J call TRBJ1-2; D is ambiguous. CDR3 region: CASSQLWGGYTF. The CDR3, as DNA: TGCGCCAGCAGCCAATTGTGGGGTGGCTACACCTTC.